This TCR beta chain comes out of a study of blood T cells in healthy people across ages. Study findings and constraints: The study could not conclusively compare naive and antigen-experienced cells, given its unsorted PBMCs. There was no known CMV status for donors, so expanded clonotype changes were possibly confounded. Age showed a roughly linear inverse relationship with TCR beta diversity per million T cells.

As for this clonotype: No antigen is known for it.

Germline-derived CDR1 and CDR2 are LNHDA and SQIVND (reference sequence). The CDR3 has 13 amino acids. Trimming cost V 10 bases and J 4 bases, with 14 bases left between them. Alongside a J-beta primer mix, a sample-barcoded 5' primer served in a second PCR lasting 7 to 11 cycles. With 12 random nucleotides, a template-switch adaptor tagged each individual cDNA molecule. TCRdb processed the 5' RACE reads anew with MiXCR; each CDR3 protein has one entry. The profile shows nearly 800,000 distinct CDR3 sequences, 56% of them singletons. The specimen was blood. This sequence joins TRBV19 and TRBJ1-5; TRBD1 is a possible D gene (6 bases). This TCR was recovered from a man in his forties in good health. CDR3 coding DNA: TGTGCCACTATCCCACAGGGAAATCAGCCCCAGCATTTT. Protein product: CATIPQGNQPQHF.